The entry that follows covers one T cell receptor beta chain sequence. This record belongs to a study of blood T cell repertoires in COVID-19. Looking at the study overall: Both acute and convalescent COVID-19 samples were obtained from the United States, Italy and Spain. Sample material is recorded as cDNA or gDNA derived from T cells, B-cell-depleted T cells, or PBMCs.

Study processing details: By means of reference gene primer amplification, nucleated cell counts were estimated. This table comes from immunoSEQ multiplex PCR, and its TCRdb copy is limited to in-frame clones, with some not included. That table gives V, J and clone size, and the DNA gave D and trimming. This table has roughly 40,000 clones, roughly nine tenths appearing once. CDR1 and CDR2 from the germline V gene are MNHEY and SVGAGI. V trimming: 5 bases; J trimming: 2 bases; junction bases outside the gene matches: 4. CDR3 length: 14 amino acids. Input material: peripheral blood. The receptor was derived from a man aged 25 to 40 with active or convalescent COVID-19. The chain couples TRBV6-5 to TRBJ2-7; 9 nucleotides agree with TRBD2. CDR3: CASSRLAGTYEQYV. The CDR3 DNA reads as TGTGCCAGCAGTCGGCTAGCGGGGACCTACGAGCAGTACGTC.